This TCR beta chain came from a study of CD8 T cells in Susac syndrome. An amount of RNA that ranged from 0.5 to 1 ug was reverse transcribed with random hexamers. From the immunoSEQ multiplex PCR reads, TCRdb called clonotypes with MiXCR, one entry per CDR3 protein. The sample holds approximately 300,000 distinct CDR3 sequences, approximately 89% seen once. This CDR3 has 13 amino acids. Germline CDR1 MNHEY, CDR2 SMNVEV (reference sequence). V lost 2 bases to trimming and J lost 4 bases, with 8 bases between them. The TCR was taken from a human donor with multiple sclerosis. Sequencing was done on a sample of CD8+ T cells from PBMCs. J is TRBJ2-5 and V is TRBV27; D is uncertain. The CDR3 nucleotides are TGTGCCAGCAGTTTAATAGAGGCAGAGACCCAGTACTTC. As protein: CASSLIEAETQYF.